The clone carrying this T cell receptor beta chain appeared a few times. Disease duration under 2 months; hyperthyroidism patients were aged 18 to 65. For the diagnoses, clinical symptoms, serum thyroxine and TRAb, thyroid ultrasound and orbital computed tomography were used. This sample was included in a study of T cells in Graves' hyperthyroidism and ophthalmopathy. Germline-derived CDR1 and CDR2 are LGHNT and FRNRAP. The CDR3 has 13 residues. V gave up 6 bases and J gave up 6 bases, with 12 bases separating them. Template material for amplifying TCR beta CDR3 regions consisted of RNA transcripts. TCR CDR3 regions were first amplified by RT-PCR with HTBI primers. TCRdb analysed the multiplex PCR reads with MiXCR anew, one entry per CDR3 protein. The sample consists of about 770,000 distinct CDR3 sequences, around 20% of them appearing once.

The sample was blood. The sequence came from a woman aged 45-65 years with Graves' hyperthyroidism that later progressed to Graves' ophthalmopathy. This rearrangement joins TRBV12-5 to TRBJ1-5, with D unresolved. CDR3 region: CASGPDISQPQHF. CDR3 DNA: TGTGCTAGTGGCCCAGATATCAGTCAGCCCCAGCATTTT.